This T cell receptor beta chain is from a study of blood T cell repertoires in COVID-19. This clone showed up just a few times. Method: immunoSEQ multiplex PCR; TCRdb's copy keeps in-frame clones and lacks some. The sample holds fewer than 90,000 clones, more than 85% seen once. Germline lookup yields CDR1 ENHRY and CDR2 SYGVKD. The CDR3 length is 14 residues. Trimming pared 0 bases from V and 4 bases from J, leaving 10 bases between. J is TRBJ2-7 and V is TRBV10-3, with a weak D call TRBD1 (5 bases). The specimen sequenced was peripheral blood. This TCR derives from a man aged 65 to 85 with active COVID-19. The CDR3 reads CAISESRAHYEQYF. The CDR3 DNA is TGTGCCATCAGTGAGTCCAGGGCCCATTACGAGCAGTACTTC.